This entry is about one T cell receptor (beta chain). The clone's antigen remains unknown. Base quality data are lacking; no much larger clone is found one base away. The entry originates in a study of blood T cell repertoires in COVID-19 (TCRdb year 2020). For context, the study as a whole: The collaborator samples originated in the United States, Italy and Spain and spanned the acute and convalescent phases of COVID-19. The prospective study material was composed of cDNA or gDNA derived from T cells, B-cell-depleted T cells, or PBMCs. The dataset comprised deeply sampled blood TCRbeta repertoires from subjects exposed to, actively infected with, or recovered from COVID-19. The repertoires were released in a freely available public database meant as a resource for research on the immune response to SARS-CoV-2. Samples were obtained from the ongoing ImmuneRACE study (first 160 participants) and from approximately 1,200 subjects provided by 6 global collaborators. The sample metadata nearly always contained a de-identified subject ID, COVID-19 status, age in years and sex. Where available, HLA class I and class II types were obtained from metadata supplied by the sample provider rather than from assay-based typing. The study at large found these results: How much clinical and demographic metadata was included differed by source and by participant, and the metadata was provided uncurated.

Trimming accounts for 0 bases at V and 4 bases at J, while the number of junction bases matched to no gene is 10. The CDR3 runs 17 amino acids, cysteine and phenylalanine included. Only CDR3 DNA remains: 51 bases, in frame from the first base. TCRbeta CDR3 regions were amplified from genomic DNA by means of the immunoSEQ Assay, a bias-controlled multiplex PCR. The authors' pipeline ran thus. Within the assay, amplification of reference gene primers was used to estimate how many nucleated cells each sample contained. Sequence reads were collapsed and filtered to measure the absolute abundance of every unique TCRbeta CDR3 rearrangement. For each sample, productive Simpson clonality was calculated as the square root of Simpson's diversity index over productive rearrangements. The table was pulled from immuneACCESS by TCRdb, which kept in-frame rearrangements only. Such tables lose some clones; where checked, under half of the loss comes from unresolved V genes, and the rest has no known cause. For V, J and clone size, that table is used; D and trimming come from the DNA. Here the sample has about 150,000 clones; roughly three quarters occur a single time. Over 7% of the sample belongs to the ten largest clones.

Collaborating institutions collected whole blood in K2EDTA tubes following their own protocols. For TCRbeta analysis, collaborators shipped samples in one of three forms: frozen whole blood, isolated PBMCs, or DNA extracted from either of those sample types. The sequenced sample consisted of peripheral blood. The source is a man aged 45-65 years with active or convalescent COVID-19. The receptor chain draws on TRBV5-3 and TRBJ1-1, with 9 bases aligning to TRBD1. TRBV5-3 is an open reading frame, and its role is uncertain. The CDR3 region has the sequence CARSLETGGSVFTEAFF. DNA sequence: TGTGCCAGAAGCTTGGAGACAGGGGGTTCGGTGTTCACTGAAGCTTTCTTT.